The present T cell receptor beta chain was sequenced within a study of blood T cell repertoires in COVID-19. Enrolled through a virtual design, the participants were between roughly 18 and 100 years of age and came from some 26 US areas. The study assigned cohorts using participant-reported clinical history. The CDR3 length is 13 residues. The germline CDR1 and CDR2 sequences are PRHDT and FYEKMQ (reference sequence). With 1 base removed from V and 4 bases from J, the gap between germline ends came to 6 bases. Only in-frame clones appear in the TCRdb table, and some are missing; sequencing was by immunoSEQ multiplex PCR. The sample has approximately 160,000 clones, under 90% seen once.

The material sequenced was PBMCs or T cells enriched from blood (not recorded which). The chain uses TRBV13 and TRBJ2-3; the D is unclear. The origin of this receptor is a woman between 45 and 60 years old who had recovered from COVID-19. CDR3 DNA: TGTGCCAGCAGCTTAGAGCCTCCAGATACGCAGTATTTT. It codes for CASSLEPPDTQYF.